This passage covers 18 T cell receptor beta chains from one sample sequenced in a study of long-term antiretroviral therapy in people with HIV. immunoSEQ v3.0 was run at survey level. Libraries were prepared by immunoSEQ multiplex PCR; TCRdb keeps only in-frame clonotypes and omits some of them. The sample records about 18,000 clones, less than 85% being singletons. The sequencing here drew on unsorted PBMCs, taken 0.5 years before starting antiretroviral therapy. Every receptor here comes from a woman aged 45 to 65 with HIV.

The CDR3 protein is CASSLTGLDEQFF. The CDR3 DNA sequence: TGCGCCAGCAGCTTAACAGGCTTGGATGAGCAGTTCTTC. This chain connects TRBV5-1 to TRBJ2-1; tentatively, D is TRBD1 (5 bases). Trimming cost V 2 bases and J 8 bases, with 11 bases left between them. CDR3 length: 13 amino acids. Germline V gene sequence: CDR1 SGHRS, CDR2 YFSETQ.

This rearrangement joins TRBV6-1 to TRBJ1-1; D gene uncertain. V was cut by 7 bases and J by 5 bases, with 17 bases left in between. Germline-derived CDR1 and CDR2 are MNHNS and SASEGT. The CDR3 totals 14 residues. Written as DNA, the CDR3 is TGTGCCAGCAACAGACAAGGCACCTGGACTGAAGCTTTCTTT. Translating it yields CASNRQGTWTEAFF.

V and J are TRBV7-3 and TRBJ2-2; 8 bases fit TRBD2. The CDR3 has 15 amino acids. The junction had 3 bases not matched to a gene; V was cut back by 5 bases and J by 1 base. CDR1 and CDR2 from the germline V gene are SGHTA and FQGTGA. The CDR3 nucleotides read TGTGCCAGCAGCCCGGGACTAGTGAACACCGGGGAGCTGTTTTTT. Protein sequence: CASSPGLVNTGELFF.

This clone came up a few times. The chain employs TRBV7-9 and TRBJ2-5; no definite D call. This CDR3 spans 14 amino acids. Per germline, CDR1 SEHNR and CDR2 FQNEAQ (reference sequence). V shed 1 base and J shed 2 bases, with 8 bases lying between them. CDR3 in amino acids: CASSLVQAQETQYF. DNA of the CDR3: TGTGCCAGCAGCTTAGTTCAGGCACAAGAGACCCAGTACTTC.

This clone has only a few counts. The chain recombines TRBV6-5 with TRBJ1-2, with a tentative D call TRBD1 (6 bases). V was shortened by 7 bases and J by 8 bases, with 17 bases between the two germline ends. This CDR3 comprises 13 residues. Germline values: CDR1 MNHEY, CDR2 SVGAGI. As DNA, the CDR3 is TGTGCCAGCACCAGGGGAACTGAGGGGGGCTACACCTTC. Its protein product is CASTRGTEGGYTF.

This chain joins TRBV20-1 and TRBJ2-7; D not certain. Germline CDR1 reads DFQATT; CDR2 reads SNEGSKA (reference sequence). This CDR3 comprises 11 residues. The V end lost 2 bases, the J end lost 3 bases, and 5 bases lay between the germline ends. The CDR3 is CSARQDYEQYF. In nucleotides, the CDR3 is TGCAGTGCTAGACAGGACTACGAGCAGTACTTC.

This clone has just one count. This chain uses TRBV5-5 with TRBJ2-7; no definite D call. The CDR3 is 14 amino acids. The germline V gene has CDR1 SGHKS and CDR2 YYEKEE (reference sequence). V was cut by 1 base and J by 5 bases, with 13 bases left in between. The chain's CDR3 is CASSLSVAGDEQYV. The DNA for the CDR3 is TGTGCCAGCAGCTTGTCGGTTGCCGGAGACGAGCAGTACGTC.

The chain links TRBV19 to TRBJ2-3; 7 nucleotides line up with TRBD1. This CDR3 is built from 15 residues. From germline, CDR1 is LNHDA and CDR2 SQIVND (reference sequence). V was clipped by 9 bases and J by 5 bases; unmatched bases: 14. Here the CDR3 reads CASSRRQGQGDTQYF. In DNA, the CDR3 is TGTGCCAGCTCCCGCCGACAGGGTCAGGGAGATACGCAGTATTTT.

V usage is TRBV7-2 and J usage is TRBJ1-5; D call uncertain. V lost 3 bases and J lost 0, with 6 bases in between. CDR1 and CDR2 (germline): SGHTA, FQGNSA. The CDR3 spans 14 residues. CDR3 amino acids: CASSFDGSNQPQHF. Here the CDR3 DNA reads TGTGCCAGCAGCTTTGACGGTAGCAATCAGCCCCAGCATTTT.

V is TRBV21-1 and J is TRBJ1-3; the table's D call of TRBD1 was not tested on the DNA. TRBV21-1 is tagged as a pseudogene. This CDR3 region has 18 residues. The CDR3, as DNA: TGTGCCAGCAGCAAAAGGTGGGGTTGGGACATCTCTGGAAACACCATATATTTT. It yields the protein CASSKRWGWDISGNTIYF.

In the case of this clone: Since a far larger clone is one base different, this is likely a read error. The sample has other DNA sequences that encode this CDR3 too. The chain links TRBV5-1 to TRBJ1-1; D is possibly TRBD1 (6 bases). The CDR3 covers 14 residues. Germline CDR1 reads SGHRS; CDR2 reads YFSETQ. Trimming took off 2 bases at V and 1 base at J, with 9 bases between the two ends. The CDR3 DNA follows: TGCGCCAGCAGCTTCGGGGGCCGGAACACTGAAGCTTTCTTT. Residues: CASSFGGRNTEAFF.

This chain joins TRBV5-1 and TRBJ2-3, with 12 bases matching TRBD1. J lost 8 bases, V lost 4 bases, and 14 bases had no gene match. The CDR3 is 17 amino acids. Per germline, CDR1 SGHRS and CDR2 YFSETQ. The CDR3: CASSAGTGGEPGGTQYF. CDR3 nucleotide sequence: TGCGCCAGCAGCGCCGGGACAGGGGGCGAGCCCGGCGGTACGCAGTATTTT.

This clone is large (0.1 to 1%). The chain combines TRBV27 with TRBJ1-2; D remains ambiguous. CDR3 length: 15 residues. In germline, CDR1 is MNHEY, CDR2 SMNVEV (reference sequence). Between the trimmed V and J ends, which lost 6 bases and 6 bases, there was a span of 20 bases. The CDR3 protein is CASSQKAGGPNGYTF. DNA of the CDR3: TGTGCCAGCAGCCAAAAGGCGGGCGGGCCCAATGGCTACACCTTC.

CDR3 DNA: TGTGCCAGCAGGAGAGAGAGGGGACTGAGCTCCTACAATGAGCAGTTCTTC. Translating gives CASRRERGLSSYNEQFF. The gene calls are TRBV7-9 and TRBJ2-1; the D gene is possibly TRBD2 (6 bases). Trimming left V 6 bases short and J 0 bases short, with 18 bases between. CDR1 SEHNR and CDR2 FQNEAQ come from the germline V gene (reference sequence). The CDR3 sequence is 17 residues long.

The CDR3 loop reads CASMRNRHNPYEQYF. CDR3 bases: TGTGCCAGCATGAGGAACAGGCATAACCCTTACGAGCAGTACTTC. The chain combines TRBV6-5 with TRBJ2-7; weak D call: TRBD1 (5 bases). The CDR3 sequence is 15 residues long. Germline V lookup: CDR1 MNHEY, CDR2 SVGAGI. V lost 7 bases and J 4 bases, leaving 20 bases between the germline ends.

V is TRBV5-5 and J is TRBJ2-7; D call uncertain. Germline CDR1 SGHKS, CDR2 YYEKEE (reference sequence). V lost 4 bases and J 0 bases, leaving 14 bases between the germline ends. CDR3 length equals 15 residues. Here the CDR3 reads CASSHRTENSYEQYF. The CDR3 nucleotides read TGTGCCAGCAGCCATAGAACGGAGAACTCCTACGAGCAGTACTTC.

This clone was counted a few times. The chain has TRBV2 and TRBJ1-5, with 9 bases fitting TRBD1. With 6 bases clipped from V and 6 bases from J, the junction kept 6 bases outside the gene matches. The CDR3 is 14 residues long. Per the germline V gene, CDR1 is SNHLY and CDR2 is FYNNEI. This CDR3 is CASRTTGGRQPQHF. CDR3 sequence (DNA): TGTGCCAGCAGGACCACAGGGGGCCGTCAGCCCCAGCATTTT.

CDR3 bases: TGTGCCAGCTCGCCAGCGGGGGACACAGATACGCAGTATTTT. Amino acid sequence: CASSPAGDTDTQYF. The chain uses TRBV7-3 and TRBJ2-3, with 8 bases aligning to TRBD2. V dropped 8 bases and J dropped 2; count of bases not matched to a gene: 6. This CDR3 comprises 14 residues. Germline assignment: CDR1 SGHTA and CDR2 FQGTGA.